This TCR beta chain was obtained from a study of human T cells and chemical hapten exposure (dated by TCRdb to about 2021). For the study in its entirety: For sensitization, 2% DPC in acetone was applied to a roughly 2 cm by roughly 2 cm area of upper inner arm skin. Patch testing was performed on the upper back with Finn chambers containing 0.01% DPC, and the patch tests were scored after 6 days according to International Contact Dermatitis Research Group standards. The mostly female patient cohort included alopecia areata with under or over 50% scalp involvement, alopecia totalis and alopecia universalis. Roughly 30 alopecia patients gave blood for TCR sequencing at one to four time points (pre-sensitization, 2, 6 and 24 weeks). Weekly therapeutic DPC doses were additionally applied to the scalp of patients throughout the roughly 24-week study period. The libraries were sequenced as a pool, and the TCR yield per sample differed mostly because of small variations in library volumes within the pool. In alopecia patients, the study followed how the peripheral blood TCR repertoire changed in vivo over primary and secondary sensitization to diphenylcyclopropenone (DPC), a hapten. Blood samples were taken from patients before sensitization (week 0) and at 2, 6 and about 24 weeks after DPC sensitization.

Trimming takes 5 bases off V and 4 bases off J; junction bases not matched to a gene: 3. CDR1 and CDR2, per the germline V gene, are MDHEN and SYDVKM. The CDR3 starts with the cysteine, ends with the phenylalanine, and has 13 residues. The DNA shown is the 39-base CDR3, in frame from base 1. This sample's time point label indicates: patch test 2, 6 weeks after DPC sensitization. Per the publication, the treatment or condition label means: therapeutic diphenylcyclopropenone sensitization with weekly scalp DPC. Blood at each patch-test visit was drawn before the patch test was applied. To be eligible, patients had to be aged 18 to 70, diagnosed with alopecia and judged suitable for DPC therapy, while pregnant patients were excluded. Total RNA was isolated from unfractionated whole blood collected in Tempus Blood RNA tubes. As to this clonotype: Its antigen has not been determined. Qualities for individual bases were not recorded, and no much larger clone is one base off.

Receptor amplification or capture employed RACE. The sequencer listed for this sample is NextSeq 500. Library preparation attached unique molecular identifiers to individual cDNA molecules for quantitative, reproducible TCR counting. Each blood RNA sample was used to sequence both TCR alpha and TCR beta chains. For the original study's pipeline: Samples had a median of approximately 96,000 TCRs, with a range from about 23,224 to 690,600. V, J and CDR3 annotation of the TCR reads was carried out using the Decombinator software suite. To make PS versus PT1 abundance plots, every sample was subsampled to the same number of TCRs (28,000). TCRs were defined as expanded if absent before sensitization and observed at least eight times at the 2-week time point. TCRdb trimmed public reads at Q25 via fastp, called clones via MiXCR and kept in-frame beta chains. Rows with a matching CDR3 protein are joined into one entry that keeps the most common DNA and genes. The V and J calls, along with clone size, are taken from TCRdb and not from the paper's own processing. The sample data list approximately 89,000 distinct CDR3 sequences, and more than 8.5% of these were observed just once. Roughly 2.3% of the sample comes from the top ten.

The research as a whole found: The number of TCRs above 1 in 1000 frequency did not change with DPC sensitization; there was no evidence of global repertoire structure alterations. Patch test score correlated positively with the number of PT1 expanded TCRs, reaching significance at thresholds 8, 16 and 32 but not at 4. Alopecia, a presumed autoimmune disease, was present in all patients, so the immune response of the patients might differ from that of healthy individuals. Compared with pre-sensitization or healthy control sets, expanded TCRs formed significantly more large CDR3 similarity clusters, which is consistent with antigen-driven responses. After repeated subsampling, changes were observed in the strength of the expansion versus patch-test correlation and in the threshold at which the correlation became significant.

The source was whole blood, collected in connection with sensitization to the hapten diphenylcyclopropenone (DPC). The TCR sequence derives from a woman aged 25 to 45 with alopecia areata. Some clones in this sample may be carry-over from other donors' samples. The chain is made from TRBV28 and TRBJ1-2, with 8 bases matching TRBD1. The nucleotides read TGTGCCAGCAGTGGACAGGGACCCTATGGCTACACCTTC. Translated, this gives CASSGQGPYGYTF.